This TCR beta chain was found in a study of T-cell reconstitution after alpha-beta-depleted transplantation in children. Preparation of the TCRbeta library used unique molecular identifiers. TCRdb independently ran MiXCR on the PCR reads; one entry per CDR3 protein. Of about 610,000 distinct CDR3 sequences in the sample, approximately 10% are singletons; the top ten hold 3.5% to 5%. There are many counts of this clonotype. This receptor was identified in a human donor who donated a stem cell graft to a child with acute myeloid leukemia. The input for sequencing was PBMCs from the stem cell graft donor, taken from the stem cell graft.

The CDR3 reads CSARPPDGLGEQYF. CDR3 nucleotide sequence: TGCAGTGCTCGCCCTCCGGACGGTCTGGGGGAGCAGTACTTC. The chain combines TRBV20-1 with TRBJ2-7; D unclear. From germline, CDR1 is DFQATT and CDR2 SNEGSKA (reference sequence). This CDR3 spans 14 amino acids. Trimming left V 5 bases short and J 7 bases short, with 21 bases between.